This T cell receptor (beta chain) is from a study of T cell changes during pregnancy in multiple sclerosis. The germline CDR1 and CDR2 sequences are MGHRA and YSYEKL. V lost 2 bases and J lost 6; bases outside the gene matches: 15. The length of the CDR3 is 20 residues. Sequenced by immunoSEQ multiplex PCR; TCRdb stores in-frame clones only, minus some. There are 60,000 to 85,000 clones in the sample; under 95% occur only once, and 1.3% lies in the top ten. The sample in question was peripheral blood, obtained in the second trimester of pregnancy. V gene TRBV4-1 combines with J gene TRBJ2-5, with 16 bases matching TRBD2. This TCR derives from a female donor in good health, enrolled as a control in a pregnancy study. CDR3 sequence (DNA): TGCGCCAGCAGCCAACCCCATCTGGGACTAGCGGGGGGGCCGGAGAAGACCCAGTACTTC. Translation: CASSQPHLGLAGGPEKTQYF.